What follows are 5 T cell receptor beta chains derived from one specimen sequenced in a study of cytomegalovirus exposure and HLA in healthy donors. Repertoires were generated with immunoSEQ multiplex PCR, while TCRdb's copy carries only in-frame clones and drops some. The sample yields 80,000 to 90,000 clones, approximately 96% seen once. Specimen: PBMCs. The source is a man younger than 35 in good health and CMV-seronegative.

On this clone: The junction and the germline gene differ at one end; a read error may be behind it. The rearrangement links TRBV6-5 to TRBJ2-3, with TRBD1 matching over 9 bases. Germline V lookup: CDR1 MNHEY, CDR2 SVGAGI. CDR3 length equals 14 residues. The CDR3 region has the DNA TGTGCCAGCAGTAAGATCCGGGACAGGGTCGACAAGGATTTT. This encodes CASSKIRDRVDKDF.

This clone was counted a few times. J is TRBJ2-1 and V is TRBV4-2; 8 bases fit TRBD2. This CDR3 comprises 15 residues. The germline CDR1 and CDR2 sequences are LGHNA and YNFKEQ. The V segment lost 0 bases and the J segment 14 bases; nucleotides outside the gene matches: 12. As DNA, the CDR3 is TGTGCCAGCAGCCAAGATAGCCGACGGGAGGGCCAGAAGTTCTTC. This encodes CASSQDSRREGQKFF.

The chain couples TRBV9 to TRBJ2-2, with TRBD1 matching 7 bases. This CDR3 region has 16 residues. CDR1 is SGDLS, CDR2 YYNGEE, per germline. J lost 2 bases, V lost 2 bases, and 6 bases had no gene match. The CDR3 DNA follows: TGTGCCAGCAGCGTTGTGGGACAGAGCAACACCGGGGAGCTGTTTTTT. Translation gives CASSVVGQSNTGELFF.

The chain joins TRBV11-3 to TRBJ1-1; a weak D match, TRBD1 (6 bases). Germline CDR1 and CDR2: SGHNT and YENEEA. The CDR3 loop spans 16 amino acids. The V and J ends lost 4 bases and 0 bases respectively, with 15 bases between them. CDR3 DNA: TGTGCCAGCAGCTACCGGGACACCATATTGAACACTGAAGCTTTCTTT. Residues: CASSYRDTILNTEAFF.

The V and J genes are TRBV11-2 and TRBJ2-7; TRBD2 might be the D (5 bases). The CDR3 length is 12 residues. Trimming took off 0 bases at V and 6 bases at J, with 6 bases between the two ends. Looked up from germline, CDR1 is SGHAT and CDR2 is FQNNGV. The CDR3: CASSLEGLEQYF. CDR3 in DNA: TGTGCCAGCAGCTTAGAAGGACTCGAGCAGTACTTC.